This T cell receptor (beta chain) was captured in a study of T cells after yellow fever vaccination. Production of TCR cDNA was by 5'RACE template switching, which also added a universal primer site and UMIs. TCRdb reprocessed the 5' RACE reads with MiXCR, giving one entry per CDR3 protein. The table records some 350,000 distinct CDR3 sequences, under 7.5% of them present only once. This CDR3 region has 15 residues. V was pared by 8 bases and J by 1 base, with 16 bases between. Overall study findings and caveats: Clones that expanded after primary vaccination mostly reappeared after the booster (96% CD4, approximately 85% CD8). Peaking on day 5 versus 15, the secondary response was faster but weaker. Repertoires sorted by FACS could include abundant clonotypes that are contaminants from the bulk population.

This clonotype turned up a few times. Its target is unknown. The sample was PBMCs, taken 5 days after the yellow fever booster vaccination. The chain employs TRBV12-3 or TRBV12-4 and TRBJ2-3, with D perhaps TRBD1 (6 bases). This TCR was recovered from a man aged 25 to 40 who received the YFV17D yellow fever vaccine. The CDR3 loop is CASDLPEGGTDTQYF. CDR3 bases: TGTGCCAGCGACCTCCCAGAGGGGGGCACAGATACGCAGTATTTT.